Below are 4 T cell receptor beta chains sequenced from a single sample in a study of T cell changes during pregnancy in multiple sclerosis. Repertoires were generated with immunoSEQ multiplex PCR, while TCRdb's copy carries only in-frame clones and drops some. Of 45,000 to 50,000 clones in the sample, roughly nine tenths were seen once. Specimen: CD4+ T cells from peripheral blood mononuclear cells, collected in the second trimester of pregnancy. Every receptor here comes from a female donor in good health, enrolled as a control in a pregnancy study.

The chain combines TRBV19 with TRBJ1-2; TRBD1 aligns across 9 bases. The CDR3 is 15 residues long. Germline assignment: CDR1 LNHDA and CDR2 SQIVND (reference sequence). V was clipped by 3 bases and J by 9 bases; unmatched bases: 11. The CDR3, as DNA: TGTGCCAGTAGTATGGGGCGGGACAGGGTTGCGAGCTACACCTTC. Translation gives CASSMGRDRVASYTF.

V is TRBV7-2 and J is TRBJ1-1; 7 bases fit TRBD1. V was pared by 4 bases and J by 1 base, with 6 bases of the junction left unmatched. Germline V gives CDR1 SGHTA, CDR2 FQGNSA. This CDR3 has 15 residues. CDR3 in DNA: TGTGCCAGCAGCTCGTTGACAGGGCAGAACACTGAAGCTTTCTTT. Translation: CASSSLTGQNTEAFF.

This chain connects TRBV2 to TRBJ1-4, with D unresolved. The V gene lost 7 bases and the J gene lost 6 bases, with 6 bases spanning the gap. From germline, CDR1 is SNHLY and CDR2 FYNNEI. The CDR3 is 11 amino acids. The CDR3 DNA is TGTGCCAGCACGCCAGATGAAAAACTGTTTTTT. Translation gives CASTPDEKLFF.

The chain joins TRBV19 to TRBJ1-6; no clear D. The CDR3 totals 15 residues. Germline assignment: CDR1 LNHDA and CDR2 SQIVND (reference sequence). V lost 7 bases, J lost 6 bases, and 16 bases lay in between. The CDR3 loop reads CASKRVPGSNSPLHF. The CDR3 DNA sequence: TGTGCCAGTAAAAGGGTTCCGGGGTCTAATTCACCCCTCCACTTT. Looking up the rest from reference TRBV19 and TRBJ1-6 gives the full variable domain: DGGITQSPKYLFRKEGQNVTLSCEQNLNHDAMYWYRQDPGQGLRLIYYSQIVNDFQKGDIAEGYSVSREKKESFPLTVTSAQKNPTAFYLCASKRVPGSNSPLHFGNGTRLTVT.